This T cell receptor (beta chain) is drawn from a study of early T cells in non-severe SARS-CoV-2 infection. At the level of the study: Chains were not paired, and sequencing was done on bulk RNA from unsorted whole blood.

Comments on this clonotype: Its specificity is not known.

CDR1 is SEHNR, CDR2 FQNEAQ, per germline (reference sequence). Trimming removed 2 bases at V and 2 bases at J, with 16 bases between. The CDR3 extends over 16 amino acids. Researchers attached unique molecular identifiers to individual cDNA molecules. From the 5' RACE reads, TCRdb called clonotypes with MiXCR, one entry per CDR3 protein. Of more than 50,000 distinct CDR3 sequences listed, roughly 13% are singletons. Study-level results: Matches to VDJdb favored anti-spike CD8 responses and missed private and CD4 specificities.

Sequencing was carried out using whole blood. The chain uses TRBV7-9 and TRBJ2-7, with TRBD1 as a possible D gene (7 bases). The receptor's source is an adult who was a healthcare worker with PCR-confirmed SARS-CoV-2 infection or an uninfected control (not recorded which). The CDR3 is CASSLMGGDRAYEQYF. The CDR3 nucleotides read TGTGCCAGCAGCTTAATGGGCGGGGACAGAGCCTACGAGCAGTACTTC.